Following are 23 T cell receptor beta chains from one sample sequenced in a study of blood T cells in healthy people across ages. PCR was performed a second time for about 6 to 11 cycles using a sample-barcoded 5' primer and a J-beta primer mix. Using its own MiXCR run on the 5' RACE reads, TCRdb lists one record per CDR3 protein. The table records about 1.8 million distinct CDR3 sequences, around 50% of them present only once. Sequencing input: blood. These TCRs come from a woman between 35 and 50 years old in good health.

V and J are TRBV12-3 or TRBV12-4 and TRBJ1-5; D is unclear. There are 15 residues in the CDR3. Trimming cost V 1 base and J 7 bases, with 14 bases left between them. The CDR3 nucleotides read TGTGCCAGCAGTTTAGATGACAAAATAAGACAGCCCCAGCATTTT. Translated: CASSLDDKIRQPQHF.

The chain recombines TRBV7-6 with TRBJ2-6; possible D gene TRBD2, 6 bases. The germline V and J ends were trimmed by 0 bases and 2 bases, with 8 bases remaining between them. This CDR3 has 16 residues. Germline V gene data show CDR1 as SGHVS and CDR2 as FNYEAQ. The CDR3 reads CASSLASGAGANVLTF. The CDR3 region has the DNA TGTGCCAGCAGCTTAGCATCGGGGGCTGGGGCCAACGTCCTGACTTTC.

A note on this clonotype: At one end, the junction sequence differs from germline, possibly due to a read error. The chain is built from TRBV11-2 and TRBJ1-2, with TRBD1 matching 8 bases. Germline V gene sequence: CDR1 SGHAT, CDR2 FQNNGV. This CDR3 region has 17 residues. Written as DNA, the CDR3 is TGTGCCAGCAGCCTAGAGTGGGGGGCAGGGGGCGACTATGGCTACACCTTC. It translates to CASSLEWGAGGDYGYTF.

This chain links TRBV15 with TRBJ2-1; D ambiguous. The J call could be wrong; TRBJ2-7 is a better fit for the DNA end. Germline CDR1 and CDR2: LNHNV and YYDKDF (reference sequence). The CDR3 contains 14 residues. The CDR3 here is CATRRSRSYNEQYF. CDR3 in DNA: TGTGCCACCCGTCGCTCCCGCTCCTACAATGAGCAGTACTTC.

This clonotype was found a few times. The V gene is TRBV10-3, the J gene TRBJ2-5; TRBD2 matches at 9 bases. V was pared by 2 bases and J by 4 bases, with 17 bases of the junction left unmatched. There are 19 residues in the CDR3. CDR1 ENHRY and CDR2 SYGVKD come from the germline V gene. In DNA, the CDR3 is TGTGCCATCAGTGAGGGGGCTGGGACTAGCCGAAGAGGAGGAGAGACCCAGTACTTC. Residues: CAISEGAGTSRRGGETQYF.

This clonotype was recorded a few times. The V gene is TRBV27, the J gene TRBJ1-6, with TRBD1 matching over 10 bases. The CDR3 length is 14 residues. V lost 5 bases and J lost 10; bases outside the gene matches: 5. The germline CDR1 and CDR2 sequences are MNHEY and SMNVEV (reference sequence). This CDR3 is CASSATGGKSPLHF. The CDR3 bases are TGTGCCAGCAGTGCGACAGGGGGCAAGTCACCCCTCCACTTT.

The table lists this clonotype with a few counts. The chain joins TRBV12-3 or TRBV12-4 to TRBJ1-2, with TRBD1 matching over 9 bases. The CDR3 sequence is 15 residues long. The V gene end was trimmed by 3 bases and the J gene end by 6 bases; junction bases not matched to a gene: 8. CDR3 sequence: CASSFIGQGRNGYTF. The CDR3 coding sequence is TGTGCCAGCAGTTTTATCGGACAGGGGAGGAATGGCTACACCTTC.

The J gene is TRBJ2-5, the V gene TRBV12-3 or TRBV12-4, with 16 nucleotides matching TRBD2. V shed 3 bases and J 5 bases; nucleotides not matched to a gene: 9. This CDR3 has 18 residues. The CDR3 region has the DNA TGTGCCAGCAGTTTCGGCGGGACTAGCGGGGGGGCCTGGGAGACCCAGTACTTC. It specifies CASSFGGTSGGAWETQYF.

The rearrangement links TRBV3-1 to TRBJ1-1; TRBD1 aligns across 9 bases. Trimming took 3 bases from V and 10 from J; bases not matched to a gene: 9. Germline V CDR1 and CDR2: LGHDT, YNNKEL (reference sequence). This CDR3 region has 14 residues. The CDR3 is CASSQGQGEWGAFF. In DNA, the CDR3 is TGTGCCAGCAGCCAGGGACAGGGAGAGTGGGGAGCTTTCTTT.

This clonotype was picked up a small number of times. The genes are TRBV29-1 and TRBJ2-1; 12 bases match TRBD2. CDR3 length: 15 amino acids. Germline V gene data show CDR1 as SQVTM and CDR2 as ANQGSEA. The V gene end was trimmed by 6 bases and the J gene end by 5 bases; junction bases not matched to a gene: 8. The CDR3 sequence: CSVLLGTSGHNEQFF. The CDR3 DNA follows: TGCAGCGTCCTGTTAGGGACTAGCGGGCACAATGAGCAGTTCTTC.

This clonotype has ten or more counts. The CDR3 DNA reads TGCAGTGCTAGAGATTCCCCGGGACTTTTCTCCTACGAGCAGTACTTC. Its translation is CSARDSPGLFSYEQYF. The rearrangement uses TRBV20-1 and TRBJ2-7, with TRBD2 as a possible D gene (6 bases). There are 16 residues in the CDR3. V was pared by 0 bases and J by 0 bases, with 15 bases between. The germline CDR1 and CDR2 sequences are DFQATT and SNEGSKA (reference sequence).

The chain carries TRBV20-1 and TRBJ1-1; D is unresolved. The V end lost 5 bases, the J end lost 4 bases, and 17 bases lay between the germline ends. Germline V gene data show CDR1 as DFQATT and CDR2 as SNEGSKA (reference sequence). CDR3 size: 14 residues. CDR3 residues: CSAPLASPRTEAFF. CDR3 DNA sequence: TGCAGTGCTCCACTGGCCAGTCCCCGCACTGAAGCTTTCTTT.

The chain joins TRBV11-2 to TRBJ2-7; D remains unclear. The germline CDR1 and CDR2 sequences are SGHAT and FQNNGV. The CDR3 extends over 17 amino acids. Trimming removed 1 base from V and 0 bases from J, with 16 bases in between. Here the CDR3 reads CASSLVCHGRSSYEQYF. The CDR3 DNA follows: TGTGCCAGCAGCTTAGTTTGTCATGGGCGCTCCTCCTACGAGCAGTACTTC.

This clonotype was seen a few times. The CDR3 reads CASSPTERLIQYF. CDR3 coding DNA: TGTGCCAGCAGTCCAACCGAAAGGCTCATTCAGTACTTC. This chain connects TRBV28 to TRBJ2-4; D is ambiguous. V gave up 5 bases and J gave up 9 bases, with 14 bases separating them. This CDR3 has 13 amino acids. Per the germline V gene, CDR1 is MDHEN and CDR2 is SYDVKM.

The rearrangement uses TRBV6-2 or TRBV6-3 and TRBJ2-7; D uncertain. This CDR3 is built from 12 residues. Trimming removed 7 bases at V and 5 bases at J, with 12 bases between. The germline V gene encodes CDR1 MNHEY and CDR2 SVGEGT. CDR3 residues: CASTGFDNEQYF. The DNA for the CDR3 is TGTGCCAGCACCGGGTTCGACAACGAGCAGTACTTC.

The chain recombines TRBV7-2 with TRBJ2-1; 10 bases align to TRBD2. Trimming at V came to 6 bases and at J to 5 bases, leaving 10 bases not matched to a gene. The CDR3 runs to 16 residues. The V gene's germline CDR1 is SGHTA and CDR2 FQGNSA. The CDR3 loop is CASRAVSGGRNNEQFF. In nucleotides, the CDR3 is TGTGCCAGCAGGGCGGTTAGCGGGGGGAGAAACAATGAGCAGTTCTTC.

The rearrangement uses TRBV6-2 or TRBV6-3 and TRBJ2-3; D unclear. The CDR3 sequence is 17 residues long. V was clipped by 6 bases and J by 0 bases, with 19 bases between them. Germline assignment: CDR1 MNHEY and CDR2 SVGEGT. The CDR3 loop is CASSNFSAYLSTDTQYF. The CDR3 DNA reads TGTGCCAGCAGCAACTTCTCTGCCTACCTAAGCACAGATACGCAGTATTTT.

The rearrangement links TRBV12-3 or TRBV12-4 to TRBJ2-6; D is ambiguous. V was clipped by 6 bases and J by 4 bases, with 10 bases between them. This CDR3 contains 14 residues. This CDR3 is CASRKAVGANVLTF. CDR3 nucleotide sequence: TGTGCCAGCAGGAAAGCCGTGGGGGCCAACGTCCTGACTTTC.

The chain recombines TRBV11-2 with TRBJ1-4; maybe TRBD1 (5 bases). The CDR3 runs 16 residues. Per germline, CDR1 SGHAT and CDR2 FQNNGV. Trimming took 0 bases from V and 8 from J, leaving 16 bases between them. DNA for the CDR3: TGTGCCAGCAGCTTAGATCTGCCAGGGAGGGGCGAAAAACTGTTTTTT. Translation gives CASSLDLPGRGEKLFF.

This clonotype occurred a few times. The V gene is TRBV20-1, the J gene TRBJ2-4; D might be TRBD1 (6 bases). Germline assignment: CDR1 DFQATT and CDR2 SNEGSKA (reference sequence). V shed 1 base and J shed 6 bases, with 10 bases lying between them. The CDR3 is made up of 13 amino acids. CDR3 in amino acids: CSARGQGPNIQYF. The CDR3 nucleotides read TGCAGTGCTAGAGGGCAGGGGCCAAACATTCAGTACTTC.

This clonotype has a handful of counts. V usage is TRBV6-5 and J usage is TRBJ2-3; D not certain. The CDR3 sequence is 14 residues long. Looked up from germline, CDR1 is MNHEY and CDR2 is SVGAGI. V lost 2 bases and J lost 0, with 6 bases in between. In DNA, the CDR3 is TGTGCCAGCAGTTACAGGGTTAGCACAGATACGCAGTATTTT. Its translation: CASSYRVSTDTQYF.

V usage is TRBV19 and J usage is TRBJ2-7; 7 bases fit TRBD1. Germline V gene data show CDR1 as LNHDA and CDR2 as SQIVND (reference sequence). V lost 9 bases, J lost 4 bases, and 12 bases stayed unmatched. CDR3 length: 14 residues. This chain's CDR3 is CASEGRDRPYEQYF. The CDR3, as DNA: TGTGCCAGCGAAGGTAGGGACAGACCTTACGAGCAGTACTTC.

The rearrangement joins TRBV20-1 to TRBJ2-3; D possibly corresponds to TRBD1 (5 bases). This CDR3 is 15 amino acids long. Per the germline V gene, CDR1 is DFQATT and CDR2 is SNEGSKA (reference sequence). V lost 5 bases and J 3 bases, leaving 18 bases between the germline ends. The CDR3 protein is CSASSGGAGTDTQYF. Written as DNA, the CDR3 is TGCAGTGCTTCTTCGGGTGGGGCCGGGACAGATACGCAGTATTTT.